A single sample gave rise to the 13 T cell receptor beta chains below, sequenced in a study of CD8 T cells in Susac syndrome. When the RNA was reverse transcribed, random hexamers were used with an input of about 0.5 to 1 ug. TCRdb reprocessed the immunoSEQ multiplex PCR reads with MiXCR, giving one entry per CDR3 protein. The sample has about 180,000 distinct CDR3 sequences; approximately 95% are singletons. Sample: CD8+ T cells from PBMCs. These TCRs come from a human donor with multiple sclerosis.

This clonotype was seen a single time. CDR3 amino acids: CSVELTDPSYEQYF. The CDR3 coding sequence is TGCAGCGTTGAATTGACAGACCCATCCTACGAGCAGTACTTC. The rearrangement uses TRBV29-1 and TRBJ2-7; tentative D call: TRBD1 (5 bases). V gave up 2 bases and J gave up 1 base, with 12 bases separating them. The germline gives CDR1 SQVTM, CDR2 ANQGSEA. CDR3 length: 14 residues.

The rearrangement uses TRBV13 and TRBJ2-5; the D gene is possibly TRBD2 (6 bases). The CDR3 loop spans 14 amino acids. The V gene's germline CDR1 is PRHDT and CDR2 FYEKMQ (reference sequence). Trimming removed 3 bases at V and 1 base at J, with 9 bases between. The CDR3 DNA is TGTGCCAGCAGCTTCCGGGGGATCCAAGAGACCCAGTACTTC. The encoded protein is CASSFRGIQETQYF.

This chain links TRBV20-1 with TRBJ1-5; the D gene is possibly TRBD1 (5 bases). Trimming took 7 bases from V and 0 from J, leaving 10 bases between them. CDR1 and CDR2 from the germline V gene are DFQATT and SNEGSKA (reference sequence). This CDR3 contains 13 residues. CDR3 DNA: TGCAGTGTCGGGACCGATAGCAATCAGCCCCAGCATTTT. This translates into CSVGTDSNQPQHF.

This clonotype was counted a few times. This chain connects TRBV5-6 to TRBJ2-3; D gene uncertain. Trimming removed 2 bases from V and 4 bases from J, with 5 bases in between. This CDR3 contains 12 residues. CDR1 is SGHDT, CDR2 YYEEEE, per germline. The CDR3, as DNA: TGTGCCAGCAGCTTTGAGGCAGATACGCAGTATTTT. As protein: CASSFEADTQYF. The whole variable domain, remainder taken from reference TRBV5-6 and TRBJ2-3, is DAGVTQSPTHLIKTRGQQVTLRCSPKSGHDTVSWYQQALGQGPQFIFQYYEEEERQRGNFPDRFSGHQFPNYSSELNVNALLLGDSALYLCASSFEADTQYFGPGTRLTVL.

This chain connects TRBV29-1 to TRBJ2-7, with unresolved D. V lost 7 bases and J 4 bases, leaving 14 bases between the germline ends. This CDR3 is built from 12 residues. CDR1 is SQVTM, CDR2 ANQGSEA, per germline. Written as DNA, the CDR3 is TGCAGCGCACTCGGACCGAAATACGAGCAGTACTTC. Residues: CSALGPKYEQYF.

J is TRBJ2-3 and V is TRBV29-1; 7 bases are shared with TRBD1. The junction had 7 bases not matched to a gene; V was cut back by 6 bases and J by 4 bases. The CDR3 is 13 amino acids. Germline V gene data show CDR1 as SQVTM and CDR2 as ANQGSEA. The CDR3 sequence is CSVVQDRADTQYF. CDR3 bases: TGCAGCGTCGTTCAAGACAGGGCAGATACGCAGTATTTT.

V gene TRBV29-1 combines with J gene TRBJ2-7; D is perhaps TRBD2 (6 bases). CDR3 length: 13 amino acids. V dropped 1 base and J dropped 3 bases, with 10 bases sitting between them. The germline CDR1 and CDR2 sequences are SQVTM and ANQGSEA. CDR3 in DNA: TGCAGCGTTGAAGCGGGGGATAACTACGAGCAGTACTTC. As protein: CSVEAGDNYEQYF.

CDR3 amino acids: CSAWDGTGNTEAFF. The CDR3 DNA follows: TGCAGCGCTTGGGACGGGACAGGCAACACTGAAGCTTTCTTT. The chain uses TRBV29-1 and TRBJ1-1, with 8 bases that match TRBD1. Unmatched junction bases numbered 9, after V lost 7 bases and J lost 2 bases. The germline V gene encodes CDR1 SQVTM and CDR2 ANQGSEA. This CDR3 has 14 amino acids.

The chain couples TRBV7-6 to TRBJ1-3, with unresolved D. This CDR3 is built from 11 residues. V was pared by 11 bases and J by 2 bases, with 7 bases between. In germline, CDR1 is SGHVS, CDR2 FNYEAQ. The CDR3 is CAFRAGNTIYF. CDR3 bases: TGTGCCTTTCGCGCTGGAAACACCATATATTTT. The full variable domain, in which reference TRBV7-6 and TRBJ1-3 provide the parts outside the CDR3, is GAGVSQSPRYKVTKRGQDVALRCDPISGHVSLYWYRQALGQGPEFLTYFNYEAQQDKSGLPNDRFSAERPEGSISTLTIQRTEQRDSAMYRCAFRAGNTIYFGEGSWLTVV.

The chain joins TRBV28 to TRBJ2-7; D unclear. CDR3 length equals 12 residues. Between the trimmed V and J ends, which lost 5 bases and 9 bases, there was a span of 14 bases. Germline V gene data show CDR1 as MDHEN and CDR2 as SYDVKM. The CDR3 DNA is TGTGCCAGCAGTCCGCACGCGGTTGGGCAGTACTTC. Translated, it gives CASSPHAVGQYF.

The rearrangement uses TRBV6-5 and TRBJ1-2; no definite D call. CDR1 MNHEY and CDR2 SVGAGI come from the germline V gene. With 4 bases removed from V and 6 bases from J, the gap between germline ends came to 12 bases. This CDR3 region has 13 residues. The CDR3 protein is CASSLGARDGYTF. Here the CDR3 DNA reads TGTGCCAGCAGTTTGGGAGCGAGGGATGGCTACACCTTC.

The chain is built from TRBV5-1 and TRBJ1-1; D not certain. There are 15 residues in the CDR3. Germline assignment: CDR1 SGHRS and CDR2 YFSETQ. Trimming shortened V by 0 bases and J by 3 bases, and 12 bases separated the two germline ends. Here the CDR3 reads CASSLVRVRDTEAFF. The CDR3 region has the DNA TGCGCCAGCAGCTTGGTTCGGGTACGGGACACTGAAGCTTTCTTT.

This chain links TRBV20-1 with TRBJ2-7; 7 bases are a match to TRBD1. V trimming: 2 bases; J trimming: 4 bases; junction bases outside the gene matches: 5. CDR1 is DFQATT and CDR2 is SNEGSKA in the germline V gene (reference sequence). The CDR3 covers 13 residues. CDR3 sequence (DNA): TGCAGTGCTAGAACAGGGGACGGTTACGAGCAGTACTTC. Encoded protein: CSARTGDGYEQYF.